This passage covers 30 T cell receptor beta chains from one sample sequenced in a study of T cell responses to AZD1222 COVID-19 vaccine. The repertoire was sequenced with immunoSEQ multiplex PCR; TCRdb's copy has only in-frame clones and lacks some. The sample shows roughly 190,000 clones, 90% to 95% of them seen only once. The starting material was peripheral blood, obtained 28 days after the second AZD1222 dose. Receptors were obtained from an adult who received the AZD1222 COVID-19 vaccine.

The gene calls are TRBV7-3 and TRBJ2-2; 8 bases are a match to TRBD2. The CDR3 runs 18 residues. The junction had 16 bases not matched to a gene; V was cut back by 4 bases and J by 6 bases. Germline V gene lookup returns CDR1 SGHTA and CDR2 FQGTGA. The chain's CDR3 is CASSSIPPAGGMAGELFF. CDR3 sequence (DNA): TGTGCCAGCAGCTCCATTCCGCCGGCGGGAGGAATGGCCGGGGAGCTGTTTTTT.

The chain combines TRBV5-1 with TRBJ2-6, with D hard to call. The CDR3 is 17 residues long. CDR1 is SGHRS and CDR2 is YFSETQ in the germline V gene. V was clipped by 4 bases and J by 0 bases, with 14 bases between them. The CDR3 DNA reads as TGCGCCAGCAGCACCGCATTACACTCCTCTGGGGCCAACGTCCTGACTTTC. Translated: CASSTALHSSGANVLTF.

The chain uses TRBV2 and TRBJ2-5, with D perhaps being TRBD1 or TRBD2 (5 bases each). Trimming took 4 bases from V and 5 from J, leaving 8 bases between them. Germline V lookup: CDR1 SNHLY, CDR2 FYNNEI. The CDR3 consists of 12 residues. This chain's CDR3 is CASSGWGETQYF. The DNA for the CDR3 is TGTGCCAGCAGTGGATGGGGGGAGACCCAGTACTTC.

The CDR3 DNA reads TGTGCCAGCAGTGAAGCTTTGGCTAGCGGGAGGGAGACCCAGTACTTC. This codes for CASSEALASGRETQYF. The chain employs TRBV6-1 and TRBJ2-5; 11 positions agree with TRBD2. From germline, CDR1 is MNHNS and CDR2 SASEGT. Trimming removed 0 bases from V and 5 bases from J; junction bases left unmatched: 5. This CDR3 has 16 residues.

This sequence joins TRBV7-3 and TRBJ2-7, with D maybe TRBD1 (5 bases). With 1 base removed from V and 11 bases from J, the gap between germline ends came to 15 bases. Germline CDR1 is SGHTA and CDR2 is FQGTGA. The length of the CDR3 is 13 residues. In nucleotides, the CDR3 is TGTGCCAGCAGCTTAAACACCAGGGCGGATAAGTACTTC. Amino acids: CASSLNTRADKYF. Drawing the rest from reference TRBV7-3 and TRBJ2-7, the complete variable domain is GAGVSQTPSNKVTEKGKYVELRCDPISGHTALYWYRQSLGQGPEFLIYFQGTGAADDSGLPNDRFFAVRPEGSVSTLKIQRTERGDSAVYLCASSLNTRADKYFGPGTRLTVT.

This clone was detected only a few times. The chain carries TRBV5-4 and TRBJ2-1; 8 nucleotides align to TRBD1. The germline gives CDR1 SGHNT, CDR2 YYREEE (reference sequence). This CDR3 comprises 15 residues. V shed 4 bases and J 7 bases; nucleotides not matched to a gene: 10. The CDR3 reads CASSQDREVINEQFF. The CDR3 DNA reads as TGTGCCAGCAGCCAGGACAGGGAGGTTATTAATGAGCAGTTCTTC.

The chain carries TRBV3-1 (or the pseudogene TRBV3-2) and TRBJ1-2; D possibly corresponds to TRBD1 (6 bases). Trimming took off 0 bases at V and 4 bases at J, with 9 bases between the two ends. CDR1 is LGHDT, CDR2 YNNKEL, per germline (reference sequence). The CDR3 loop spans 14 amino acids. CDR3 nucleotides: TGTGCCAGCAGCCAAGAACAGGGTCTCTATGGCTACACCTTC. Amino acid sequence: CASSQEQGLYGYTF.

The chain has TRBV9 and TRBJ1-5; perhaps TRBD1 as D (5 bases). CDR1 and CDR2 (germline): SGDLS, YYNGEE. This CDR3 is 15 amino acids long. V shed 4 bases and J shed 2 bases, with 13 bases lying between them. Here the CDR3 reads CASSPTGGRNQPQHF. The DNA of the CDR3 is TGTGCCAGCAGCCCAACAGGCGGTCGCAATCAGCCCCAGCATTTT.

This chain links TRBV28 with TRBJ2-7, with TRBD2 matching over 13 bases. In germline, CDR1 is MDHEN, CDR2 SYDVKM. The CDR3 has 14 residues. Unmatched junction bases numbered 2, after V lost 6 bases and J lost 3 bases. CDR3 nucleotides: TGTGCCAGCAGCGGACTAGCGGGAGACTACGAGCAGTACTTC. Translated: CASSGLAGDYEQYF. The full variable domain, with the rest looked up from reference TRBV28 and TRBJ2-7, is DVKVTQSSRYLVKRTGEKVFLECVQDMDHENMFWYRQDPGLGLRLIYFSYDVKMKEKGDIPEGYSVSREKKERFSLILESASTNQTSMYLCASSGLAGDYEQYFGPGTRLTVT.

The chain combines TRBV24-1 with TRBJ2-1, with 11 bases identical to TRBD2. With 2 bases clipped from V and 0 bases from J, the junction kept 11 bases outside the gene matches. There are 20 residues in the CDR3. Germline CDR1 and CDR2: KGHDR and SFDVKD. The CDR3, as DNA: TGTGCCACCAGTGATTGGAGGACTAGCGGGCCCTCAAGCTCCTACAATGAGCAGTTCTTC. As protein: CATSDWRTSGPSSSYNEQFF.

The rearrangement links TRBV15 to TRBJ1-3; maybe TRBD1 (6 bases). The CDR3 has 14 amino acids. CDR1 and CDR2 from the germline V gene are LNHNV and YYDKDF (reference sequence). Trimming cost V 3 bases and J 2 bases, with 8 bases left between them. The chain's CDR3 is CATSREGAGNTIYF. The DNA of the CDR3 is TGTGCCACCAGCAGGGAGGGGGCTGGAAACACCATATATTTT.

Here the CDR3 reads CATSRLAGYEQYF. CDR3 nucleotides: TGTGCCACCAGCCGACTAGCAGGCTACGAGCAGTACTTC. This chain uses TRBV15 with TRBJ2-7, with 7 bases identical to TRBD2. V was pared by 5 bases and J by 3 bases, with 4 bases of the junction left unmatched. Germline V gene sequence: CDR1 LNHNV, CDR2 YYDKDF (reference sequence). The CDR3 totals 13 residues.

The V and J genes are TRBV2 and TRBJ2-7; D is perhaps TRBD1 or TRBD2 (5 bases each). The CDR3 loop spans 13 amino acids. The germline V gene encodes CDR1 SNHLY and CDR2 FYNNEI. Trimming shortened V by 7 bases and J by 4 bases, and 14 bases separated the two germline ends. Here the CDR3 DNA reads TGTGCCAGCAATCTGGGACCGCCATACGAGCAGTACTTC. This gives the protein CASNLGPPYEQYF.

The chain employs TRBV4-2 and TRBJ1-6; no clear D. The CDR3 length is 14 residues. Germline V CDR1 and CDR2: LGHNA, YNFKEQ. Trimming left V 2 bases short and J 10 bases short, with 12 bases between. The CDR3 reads CASSQSGEESPLHF. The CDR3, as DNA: TGTGCCAGCAGCCAATCAGGAGAGGAGTCACCCCTCCACTTT.

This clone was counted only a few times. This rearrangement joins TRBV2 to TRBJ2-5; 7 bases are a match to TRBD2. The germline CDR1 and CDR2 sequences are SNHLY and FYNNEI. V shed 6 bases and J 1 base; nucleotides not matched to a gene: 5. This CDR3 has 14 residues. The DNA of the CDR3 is TGTGCCAGCAGCTCGTCTAGCGGCCAAGAGACCCAGTACTTC. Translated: CASSSSSGQETQYF. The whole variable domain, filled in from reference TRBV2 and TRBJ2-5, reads EPEVTQTPSHQVTQMGQEVILRCVPISNHLYFYWYRQILGQKVEFLVSFYNNEISEKSEIFDDQFSVERPDGSNFTLKIRSTKLEDSAMYFCASSSSSGQETQYFGPGTRLLVL.

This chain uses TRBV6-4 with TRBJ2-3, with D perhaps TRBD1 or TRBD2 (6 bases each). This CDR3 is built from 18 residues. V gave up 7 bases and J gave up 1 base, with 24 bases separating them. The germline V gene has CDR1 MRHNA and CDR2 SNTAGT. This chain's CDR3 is CASTRLEGDVGGTDTQYF. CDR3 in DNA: TGTGCCAGCACCCGACTAGAGGGGGACGTGGGGGGCACAGATACGCAGTATTTT.

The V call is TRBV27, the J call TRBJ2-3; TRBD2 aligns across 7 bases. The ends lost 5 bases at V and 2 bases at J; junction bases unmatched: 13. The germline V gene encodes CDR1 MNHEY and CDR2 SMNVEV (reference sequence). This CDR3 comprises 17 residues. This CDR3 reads CASSIIRASGPTDTQYF. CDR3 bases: TGTGCCAGCAGTATAATCCGGGCTAGCGGACCCACAGATACGCAGTATTTT.

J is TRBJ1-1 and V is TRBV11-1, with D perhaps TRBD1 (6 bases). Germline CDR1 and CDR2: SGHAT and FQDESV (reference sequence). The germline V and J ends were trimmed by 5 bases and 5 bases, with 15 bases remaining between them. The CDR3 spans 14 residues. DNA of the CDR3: TGTGCCAGCAGCCCCCCGGACAGAGATACTGAAGCTTTCTTT. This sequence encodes CASSPPDRDTEAFF.

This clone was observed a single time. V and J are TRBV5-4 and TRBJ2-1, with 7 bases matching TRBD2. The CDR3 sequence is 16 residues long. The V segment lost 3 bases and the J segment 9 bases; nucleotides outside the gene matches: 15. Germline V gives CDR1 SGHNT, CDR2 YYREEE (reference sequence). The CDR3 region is CASSYPGERDGREQFF. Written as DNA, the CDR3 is TGTGCCAGCAGCTATCCGGGTGAGCGGGACGGTCGTGAGCAGTTCTTC.

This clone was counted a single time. CDR3 coding DNA: TGTGCCAGCAGATCTCCCGGGGCCTCTTATGGCTACACCTTC. It yields the protein CASRSPGASYGYTF. The chain uses TRBV6-6 and TRBJ1-2; D possibly corresponds to TRBD1 (5 bases). Germline-derived CDR1 and CDR2 are MNHNY and SVGAGI (reference sequence). V lost 6 bases and J 5 bases, leaving 16 bases between the germline ends. The CDR3 is 14 residues long.

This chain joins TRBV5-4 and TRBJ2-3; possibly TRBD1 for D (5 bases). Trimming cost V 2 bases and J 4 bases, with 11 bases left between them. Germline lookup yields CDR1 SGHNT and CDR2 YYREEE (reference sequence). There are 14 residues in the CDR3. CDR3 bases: TGTGCCAGCAGCTTAGTACCAGGGTCAGATACGCAGTATTTT. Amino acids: CASSLVPGSDTQYF.

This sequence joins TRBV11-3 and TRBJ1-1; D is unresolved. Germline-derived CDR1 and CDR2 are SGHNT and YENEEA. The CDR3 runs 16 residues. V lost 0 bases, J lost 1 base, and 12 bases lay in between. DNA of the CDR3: TGTGCCAGCAGCTTAGATAGTCCGGATGAGAACACTGAAGCTTTCTTT. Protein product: CASSLDSPDENTEAFF.

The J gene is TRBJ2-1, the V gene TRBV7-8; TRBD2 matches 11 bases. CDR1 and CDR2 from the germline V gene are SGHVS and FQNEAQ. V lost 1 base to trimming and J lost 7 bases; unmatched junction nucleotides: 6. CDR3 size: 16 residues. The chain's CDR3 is CASSLGGLAVNNEQFF. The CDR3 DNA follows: TGTGCCAGCAGCTTAGGGGGACTAGCGGTCAATAATGAGCAGTTCTTC.

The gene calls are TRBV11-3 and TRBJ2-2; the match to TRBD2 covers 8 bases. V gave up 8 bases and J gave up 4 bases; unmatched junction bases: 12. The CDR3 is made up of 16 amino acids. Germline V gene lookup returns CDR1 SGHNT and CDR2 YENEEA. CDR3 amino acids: CASSYGAGARTGELFF. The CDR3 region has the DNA TGTGCCAGCTCCTATGGAGCGGGAGCTCGCACCGGGGAGCTGTTTTTT.

The CDR3 DNA follows: TGTGCCAGCAGCTTAGAGCAGGATAGGAGCTCCTATAATTCACCCCTCCACTTT. It specifies CASSLEQDRSSYNSPLHF. The J gene is TRBJ1-6, the V gene TRBV7-9, with D unclear. CDR1 is SEHNR and CDR2 is FQNEAQ in the germline V gene (reference sequence). Deletions cut 1 base from V and 0 bases from J, with 13 bases between. The CDR3 loop spans 18 amino acids.

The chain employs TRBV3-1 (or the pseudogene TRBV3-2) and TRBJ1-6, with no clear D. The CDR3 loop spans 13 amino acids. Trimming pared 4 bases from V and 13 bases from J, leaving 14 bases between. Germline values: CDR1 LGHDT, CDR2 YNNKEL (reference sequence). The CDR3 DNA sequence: TGTGCCAGCAGCCGACCGGGAGTAGGGCCCCTCCACTTT. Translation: CASSRPGVGPLHF.

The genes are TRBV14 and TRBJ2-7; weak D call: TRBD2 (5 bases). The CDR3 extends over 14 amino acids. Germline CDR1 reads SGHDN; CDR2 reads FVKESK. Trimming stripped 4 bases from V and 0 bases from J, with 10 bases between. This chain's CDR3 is CASSPRELSYEQYF. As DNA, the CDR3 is TGTGCCAGCAGCCCGAGGGAGCTCTCCTACGAGCAGTACTTC.

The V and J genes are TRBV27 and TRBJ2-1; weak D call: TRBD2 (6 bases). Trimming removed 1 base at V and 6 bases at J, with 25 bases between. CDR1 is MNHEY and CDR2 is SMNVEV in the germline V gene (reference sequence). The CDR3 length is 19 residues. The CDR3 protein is CASSLFGLGTLNGGNEQFF. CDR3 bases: TGTGCCAGCAGTTTATTCGGGCTAGGAACGCTTAACGGGGGCAATGAGCAGTTCTTC.

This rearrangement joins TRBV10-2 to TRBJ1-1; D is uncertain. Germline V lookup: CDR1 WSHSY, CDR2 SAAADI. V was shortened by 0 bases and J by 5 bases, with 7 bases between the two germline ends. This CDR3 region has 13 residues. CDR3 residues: CASSESIGTEAFF. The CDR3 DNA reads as TGCGCCAGCAGTGAGTCGATTGGGACTGAAGCTTTCTTT.

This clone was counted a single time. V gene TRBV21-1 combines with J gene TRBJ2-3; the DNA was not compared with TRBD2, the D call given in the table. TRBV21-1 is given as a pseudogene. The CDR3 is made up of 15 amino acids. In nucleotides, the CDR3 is TGTGCCAGCAGCATATGCGGGATGGGCACAGATACGCAGTATTTT. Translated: CASSICGMGTDTQYF.